The 29 T cell receptor beta chains in this list originate from one sample, sequenced in a study of blood T cell repertoires in COVID-19. The protocol was immunoSEQ multiplex PCR, while the TCRdb copy is restricted to in-frame clones and leaves out a portion. The sample holds around 200,000 clones, about 90% seen once. The specimen was peripheral blood. The receptor set was obtained from a man in his late teens or twenties with active or convalescent COVID-19.

Comments on this clone: Other DNA variants within this sample encode the same CDR3. This chain links TRBV15 with TRBJ1-5; maybe TRBD1 (6 bases). Germline V gene sequence: CDR1 LNHNV, CDR2 YYDKDF (reference sequence). The CDR3 sequence is 15 residues long. V gave up 0 bases and J gave up 0 bases, with 6 bases separating them. The CDR3 DNA reads as TGTGCCACCAGCAGAGACAGGGGTAGCAATCAGCCCCAGCATTTT. Encoded protein: CATSRDRGSNQPQHF.

This clone appeared a single time. CDR3 amino acids: CASSRDRAGAFF. The CDR3 DNA sequence: TGTGCCAGCAGCCGAGACAGGGCTGGAGCTTTCTTT. This rearrangement joins TRBV7-9 to TRBJ1-1; 7 bases are shared with TRBD1. This CDR3 comprises 12 residues. Germline-derived CDR1 and CDR2 are SEHNR and FQNEAQ (reference sequence). Unmatched junction bases numbered 7, after V lost 5 bases and J lost 10 bases. The whole variable domain, filled in from reference TRBV7-9 and TRBJ1-1, reads DTGVSQNPRHKITKRGQNVTFRCDPISEHNRLYWYRQTLGQGPEFLTYFQNEAQLEKSRLLSDRFSAERPKGSFSTLEIQRTEQGDSAMYLCASSRDRAGAFFGQGTRLTVV.

The chain recombines TRBV29-1 with TRBJ1-2; D is perhaps TRBD1 (5 bases). V gave up 6 bases and J gave up 4 bases, with 9 bases separating them. The CDR3 has 11 residues. From germline, CDR1 is SQVTM and CDR2 ANQGSEA. As DNA, the CDR3 is TGCAGCGTGACGACAGTCTATGGCTACACCTTC. Its protein product is CSVTTVYGYTF.

The rearrangement links TRBV3-1 (or the pseudogene TRBV3-2) to TRBJ1-5; 11 nucleotides match TRBD1. V was clipped by 4 bases and J by 6 bases; unmatched bases: 5. Per the germline V gene, CDR1 is LGHDT and CDR2 is YNNKEL (reference sequence). CDR3 length equals 15 residues. The CDR3 DNA follows: TGTGCCAGCAGCCCGGGACAGGGGGTTGTTCAGCCCCAGCATTTT. Translated: CASSPGQGVVQPQHF.

V and J are TRBV7-9 and TRBJ2-5; 7 nucleotides match TRBD2. Germline CDR1 and CDR2: SEHNR and FQNEAQ (reference sequence). The CDR3 length is 12 residues. V lost 6 bases, J lost 4 bases, and 2 bases stayed unmatched. CDR3 nucleotides: TGTGCCAGCAGGGGGGGGTCAGAGACCCAGTACTTC. Translating gives CASRGGSETQYF.

The chain uses TRBV5-1 and TRBJ1-6, with D unresolved. Trimming stripped 5 bases from V and 8 bases from J, with 23 bases between. Looked up from germline, CDR1 is SGHRS and CDR2 is YFSETQ. This CDR3 is 17 amino acids long. CDR3 region: CASRRVGRGREDSPLHF. CDR3 coding DNA: TGCGCCAGCAGAAGGGTGGGAAGAGGACGGGAAGATTCACCCCTCCACTTT.

V and J are TRBV3-1 (or the pseudogene TRBV3-2) and TRBJ1-2; TRBD1 matches 10 bases. CDR3 length: 15 amino acids. Looked up from germline, CDR1 is LGHDT and CDR2 is YNNKEL (reference sequence). The trim removed 3 bases at V and 3 bases at J, leaving 4 bases unmatched. The CDR3 DNA follows: TGTGCCAGCAGCCAGGGACAGGGGCGATACTATGGCTACACCTTC. It yields the protein CASSQGQGRYYGYTF.

J is TRBJ2-3 and V is TRBV3-1 (or the pseudogene TRBV3-2), with 12 nucleotides matching TRBD2. Germline lookup yields CDR1 LGHDT and CDR2 YNNKEL (reference sequence). V shed 0 bases, J shed 1 base, and the junction held 8 bases outside the gene matches. The CDR3 runs to 19 residues. The CDR3 region is CASSQELRLAGERTDTQYF. Here the CDR3 DNA reads TGTGCCAGCAGCCAAGAATTACGACTAGCGGGAGAACGCACAGATACGCAGTATTTT.

This rearrangement joins TRBV18 to TRBJ2-7; TRBD2 matches 8 bases. The CDR3 is 17 residues long. J was trimmed by 7 bases and V by 3 bases; bases with no gene match: 17. Germline V lookup: CDR1 KGHSH, CDR2 LQKENI. The CDR3 DNA is TGTGCCAGCTCACCCAGTCAGGGATTAGCGGGATCGGAAGAGCAGTACTTC. Amino acid sequence: CASSPSQGLAGSEEQYF.

CDR3 DNA sequence: TGTGCCAGCAGTTGGGACAGGGGGCCCGGCTACACCTTC. The encoded protein is CASSWDRGPGYTF. This chain joins TRBV5-6 and TRBJ1-2; 12 bases are shared with TRBD1. In germline, CDR1 is SGHDT, CDR2 YYEEEE. There are 13 residues in the CDR3. The trim removed 5 bases at V and 8 bases at J, leaving 4 bases unmatched.

V is TRBV7-8 and J is TRBJ1-2, with 7 nucleotides matching TRBD1. Trimming cost V 5 bases and J 8 bases; bases outside gene matches: 8. Germline V gene sequence: CDR1 SGHVS, CDR2 FQNEAQ. The CDR3 contains 13 residues. CDR3 amino acids: CASSTDRFQGYTF. As DNA, the CDR3 is TGTGCCAGCAGCACGGACAGGTTTCAGGGCTACACCTTC.

This clone was seen more than once but under ten times. This rearrangement joins TRBV29-1 to TRBJ1-5, with TRBD1 identical over 7 bases. The V gene's germline CDR1 is SQVTM and CDR2 ANQGSEA. This CDR3 has 13 residues. J gave up 4 bases and V 7 bases, and 7 bases lay outside the gene matches. The chain's CDR3 is CSARDRENQPQHF. The DNA of the CDR3 is TGCAGCGCCCGAGACAGGGAAAATCAGCCCCAGCATTTT.

The chain joins TRBV19 to TRBJ1-2, with a possible D match to TRBD1 (6 bases). Germline CDR1 is LNHDA and CDR2 is SQIVND (reference sequence). V was shortened by 5 bases and J by 6 bases, with 13 bases between the two germline ends. There are 13 residues in the CDR3. The CDR3 loop is CASSRQVLDGYTF. CDR3 nucleotide sequence: TGTGCCAGTAGTCGACAGGTTCTCGATGGCTACACCTTC.

This chain links TRBV19 with TRBJ2-6; TRBD2 is a possible D gene (5 bases). CDR1 and CDR2 from the germline V gene are LNHDA and SQIVND (reference sequence). Trimming took 3 bases from V and 0 from J, leaving 15 bases between them. This CDR3 has 18 residues. CDR3 nucleotides: TGTGCCAGTAGTATCCTAGGAGGCAGTTTCTCTGGGGCCAACGTCCTGACTTTC. Translated, it gives CASSILGGSFSGANVLTF.

The rearrangement uses TRBV19 and TRBJ1-1, with 9 bases aligning to TRBD1. Losses at the gene ends were 7 bases for V and 7 bases for J; bases not matched to a gene: 4. This CDR3 is 12 amino acids long. CDR1 is LNHDA and CDR2 is SQIVND in the germline V gene (reference sequence). CDR3 sequence reads: CASKDRGHEAFF. In DNA, the CDR3 is TGTGCCAGTAAGGACAGGGGACATGAAGCTTTCTTT.

V usage is TRBV9 and J usage is TRBJ1-6; no clear D gene. This CDR3 contains 16 residues. V was clipped by 0 bases and J by 5 bases, with 12 bases between them. Germline CDR1 is SGDLS and CDR2 is YYNGEE. In DNA, the CDR3 is TGTGCCAGCAGCGTAGGCGGGTCAGGCGATAATTCACCCCTCCACTTT. Amino acids: CASSVGGSGDNSPLHF.

The chain uses TRBV5-6 and TRBJ1-4; D not certain. The V and J ends lost 0 bases and 8 bases respectively, with 11 bases between them. Germline V lookup: CDR1 SGHDT, CDR2 YYEEEE. The CDR3 has 14 residues. The CDR3 DNA reads as TGTGCCAGCAGCTTGGGAGGGATAAGGGAAAAACTGTTTTTT. This gives the protein CASSLGGIREKLFF.

The chain is built from TRBV4-1 and TRBJ1-6, with 9 positions matching TRBD1. The CDR3 extends over 15 amino acids. Germline loops: CDR1 MGHRA, CDR2 YSYEKL. Unmatched junction bases numbered 4, after V lost 1 base and J lost 9 bases. As DNA, the CDR3 is TGCGCCAGCAGCCAAGGTGACAGGGGGTTTTCACCCCTCCACTTT. Residues: CASSQGDRGFSPLHF.

The chain combines TRBV19 with TRBJ2-2; unclear D gene. From germline, CDR1 is LNHDA and CDR2 SQIVND (reference sequence). The CDR3 contains 14 residues. Trimming took off 2 bases at V and 3 bases at J, with 7 bases between the two ends. CDR3 nucleotide sequence: TGTGCCAGTAGTATACCCCCAGACACCGGGGAGCTGTTTTTT. Translated, it gives CASSIPPDTGELFF.

The chain recombines TRBV2 with TRBJ2-1, with D possibly being TRBD1 (6 bases). V was shortened by 6 bases and J by 6 bases, with 18 bases between the two germline ends. The CDR3 runs to 15 residues. The germline V gene encodes CDR1 SNHLY and CDR2 FYNNEI. The CDR3 coding sequence is TGTGCCAGCAGCCTGACATTGACAGGTTTCAATGAGCAGTTCTTC. This sequence encodes CASSLTLTGFNEQFF.

V gene TRBV3-1 (or the pseudogene TRBV3-2) combines with J gene TRBJ1-1; D is uncertain. The CDR3 covers 14 residues. Trimming cost V 3 bases and J 0 bases, with 8 bases left between them. Germline V CDR1 and CDR2: LGHDT, YNNKEL (reference sequence). CDR3 in DNA: TGTGCCAGCAGCCAGGCGGGAATGAACACTGAAGCTTTCTTT. Amino acid sequence: CASSQAGMNTEAFF.

V gene TRBV4-1 combines with J gene TRBJ2-1; D possibly corresponds to TRBD1 (5 bases). The V end lost 0 bases, the J end lost 8 bases, and 14 bases lay between the germline ends. This CDR3 contains 15 residues. Germline V gene sequence: CDR1 MGHRA, CDR2 YSYEKL. CDR3 region: CASSQDGAELYEQFF. CDR3 DNA sequence: TGCGCCAGCAGCCAAGATGGGGCGGAGCTCTATGAGCAGTTCTTC.

The chain is built from TRBV5-6 and TRBJ1-1, with D possibly being TRBD1 (6 bases). The CDR3 is made up of 12 amino acids. Trimming took off 1 base at V and 14 bases at J, with 15 bases between the two ends. Germline V lookup: CDR1 SGHDT, CDR2 YYEEEE. The CDR3 here is CASSLKDSPIFF. CDR3 in DNA: TGTGCCAGCAGCTTGAAGGACAGCCCCATATTCTTT.

The V call is TRBV27, the J call TRBJ2-2; D call uncertain. The V and J ends lost 5 bases and 3 bases respectively, with 10 bases between them. Germline assignment: CDR1 MNHEY and CDR2 SMNVEV (reference sequence). CDR3 length: 14 amino acids. CDR3 amino acids: CASSLLRDTGELFF. CDR3 DNA: TGTGCCAGCAGTCTTCTCCGGGACACCGGGGAGCTGTTTTTT.

This chain joins TRBV5-1 and TRBJ2-7; 7 positions agree with TRBD2. CDR1 SGHRS and CDR2 YFSETQ come from the germline V gene. CDR3 length equals 15 residues. Losses at the gene ends were 5 bases for V and 7 bases for J; bases not matched to a gene: 15. This chain's CDR3 is CASRVGGNPSEEQYF. The CDR3 DNA is TGCGCCAGCAGAGTCGGGGGGAACCCCTCTGAAGAGCAGTACTTC.

The chain uses TRBV28 and TRBJ1-1; no firm D call. The CDR3 is made up of 14 amino acids. V was shortened by 10 bases and J by 0 bases, with 15 bases between the two germline ends. Germline-derived CDR1 and CDR2 are MDHEN and SYDVKM. The chain's CDR3 is CATERRAMNTEAFF. The CDR3 DNA sequence: TGTGCCACAGAACGGAGGGCCATGAACACTGAAGCTTTCTTT.

The CDR3 DNA reads as TGTGCCAGCCCTAGGGGACTAGCGGGGGGCACGAACACCGGGGAGCTGTTTTTT. It translates to CASPRGLAGGTNTGELFF. The J gene is TRBJ2-2, the V gene TRBV7-9; 15 bases agree with TRBD2. The CDR3 has 18 residues. J lost 0 bases, V lost 8 bases, and 7 bases had no gene match. CDR1 is SEHNR, CDR2 FQNEAQ, per germline (reference sequence).

J is TRBJ1-2 and V is TRBV19; a weak D match, TRBD1 (6 bases). Germline V gene sequence: CDR1 LNHDA, CDR2 SQIVND (reference sequence). This CDR3 is built from 15 residues. Trimming shortened V by 0 bases and J by 4 bases, and 12 bases separated the two germline ends. The CDR3, as DNA: TGTGCCAGTAGTATAGATCGCTGGGGGCTCTATGGCTACACCTTC. Translation: CASSIDRWGLYGYTF.

The chain combines TRBV7-9 with TRBJ1-1; unclear D gene. The CDR3 sequence is 13 residues long. Germline CDR1 reads SEHNR; CDR2 reads FQNEAQ (reference sequence). Trimming took 5 bases from V and 7 from J, leaving 14 bases between them. The CDR3 coding sequence is TGTGCCAGCAGCCCCCTCCGAGGTGATGAAGCTTTCTTT. This encodes CASSPLRGDEAFF.